This TCR beta chain was identified in a study of T cells in Graves' hyperthyroidism and ophthalmopathy (dated by TCRdb to the late 2010s). The study in broad terms: A discovery cohort of roughly 100 patients, 43 with Graves' ophthalmopathy and about 58 with stable Graves' hyperthyroidism, was used to find distinguishing TCR V-J signatures. Whether ophthalmopathy could be predicted prospectively was tested in an independent validation cohort made up of approximately 19 hyperthyroidism patients plus 17 patients who later progressed to ophthalmopathy. The 100 discovery patients were divided at random into training and test sets in a 7:3 ratio. Thyroid tissue and blood T-cell repertoires from six Graves' hyperthyroidism patients were also compared in the study. Once sampling was done, hyperthyroidism patients were given methimazole at a starting dose of 30 mg daily, whereas ophthalmopathy patients were given high-dose intravenous methylprednisolone. TCR Vbeta CDR3 sequencing of 120 to 150 peripheral blood samples (over 40 ophthalmopathy, about 75 hyperthyroidism and around 17 progressor patients) is reported in the paper.

Stable Graves' hyperthyroidism was defined as the absence of progression to ophthalmopathy over 18 months of follow-up. Hyperthyroidism patients were newly diagnosed, with disease duration under 2 months, and aged 18 to 65 years. Patients with uncontrolled infections, other autoimmune diseases, pregnancy or lactation were excluded. Diagnoses were established on the basis of clinical symptoms, serum thyroxine and TRAb, thyroid ultrasound, and orbital computed tomography. Total RNA was extracted with Trizol reagent, and quality was checked on an Agilent 2100 Bioanalyzer. Study-wide findings and limitations: Most expanded thyroid clonotypes (frequency above 0.001) were also detected in blood, suggesting blood repertoires may reflect thyroid immune responses. In validation, the model predicted progression to ophthalmopathy with 55% to 71% sensitivity and about 72% specificity, a median of about six months before onset. Sample size was not statistically predetermined, and investigators were not blinded to group allocation. A 13 V-J signature model separated ophthalmopathy from stable hyperthyroidism, with around 88% sensitivity and approximately 81% specificity in cross-validation and 80%/75% in testing.

As regards this clonotype: Its antigen is unknown. Per-nucleotide qualities are absent, and no much larger clonotype sits a single base away.

The trim is 0 bases for V and 9 bases for J, with a gap of 15 bases between the germline ends. CDR1 and CDR2, per the germline V gene, are LGHNA and YSLEER. From the cysteine up to the phenylalanine, the CDR3 has a length of 16 residues. The retained sequence is limited to the CDR3, 48 bases, with the frame set at the first base. The TCR beta CDR3 regions were amplified from the RNA transcripts. The first round of RT-PCR for the TCR CDR3 was performed with the HTBI primer set and the Qiagen OneStep RT-PCR kit. Libraries were constructed in a second round of multiplex PCR, after which size selection and purification were performed. The libraries were sequenced on an Illumina HiSeq2000 using paired-end 100 bp reads. In the paper's pipeline: SOAPnuke was used to process the raw data, throwing out any read that contained adapters or uncalled bases, had a mean Phred below 15, or lacked an exact constant-primer or identifier match. High-quality paired reads were merged using COPE v1.2.5, and each unique nucleotide sequence was defined as a clonotype. Clonotypes were aligned to IMGT TRBV, TRBD and TRBJ reference segments using MiTCR v1.1. The analysis was restricted to V-J combinations with a frequency above 0.0001, which together covered roughly 99% of the repertoires. A TCS score was defined as the ratio between F50 (clonal expansion) and ExV (chaos), using BLOSUM62-based TCRdist between CDR3 peptides within each V-J. Welch's t-statistics and random forest reduced 514 V-J features to some 14, which were used in a naive Bayes classifier (R e1071). TCRdb handled the public reads itself, with Q25 trimming in fastp and clone calling in MiXCR, and kept productive beta chains. Each record represents a unique CDR3 protein, reported with the most common genes and DNA among its rows. TCRdb, not the original authors, processed these V and J calls. The sample table lists approximately 590,000 distinct CDR3 sequences, around 46% of them with a count of one. About 7.9% of the sample is taken by the ten largest.

This receptor was obtained from a woman aged 18-35 years with Graves' hyperthyroidism. Donor details come from another sample of the same person, matched by shared clones. Recombination connected TRBV4-3 to TRBJ1-6, with a tentative D gene TRBD1 over 6 matching bases. The sequenced sample was peripheral blood or thyroid tissue (not recorded which). Here the CDR3 is given as CASSQDLGHVLSPLHF. The sequenced DNA is TGCGCCAGCAGCCAAGATTTGGGACACGTACTTTCACCCCTCCACTTT.